This T cell receptor beta chain was captured in a study of CD8+CD57+ T cells in acquired aplastic anemia (dated by TCRdb to 2016 to 2019). Background on the whole study: Extracted DNA from sorted CD4+ and CD8+ cells averaged 3.2 ug, ranging from roughly 0.19 to 27.4 ug. CD8+CD57+ expansion was defined as frequency above the mean frequency observed in healthy subjects.

Genomic DNA served as template for TCR beta VDJ combination and CDR3 sequence profiling. An Illumina HiSeq 2000 was the platform used for TCR repertoire sequencing. Per the authors' processing: TRBV/TRBJ rearrangement plots, CDR3 size and DJ length profiles, and Simpson's diversity index were used to evaluate the repertoires. Whichever DNA sequence was most abundant in the deep sequencing data was defined as the immunodominant clone. CDR3 amino acid sequences were checked for sharing across subjects and were also compared against the VDJdb database and published repertoires. In TCRdb, the public reads were trimmed at Q25 with fastp and aligned with MiXCR, with productive beta chains retained. CDR3 protein duplicates are merged, each entry listing the most common genes and DNA. The V and J calls come from TCRdb's annotation, not from the publication. The sample includes 95,000 to 150,000 distinct CDR3 sequences, with 58% observed a single time. The biggest ten clones account for around 29% of the sample.

The CDR3 starts with the cysteine, ends with the phenylalanine, and has 14 residues. Only the CDR3 DNA is retained, 42 bases long and in frame from the first base. V gives up 3 bases and J gives up 1 base, and the segment between their germline ends measures 9 bases. There are many counts of this clonotype. This receptor's antigen is unknown. The record has no base qualities; no much larger clone is one base away. Patients chosen for sequencing had shown expansion of CD8+CD57+ cells by flow cytometry. Every patient had severe acquired aplastic anemia, diagnosed using the International Study of Aplastic Anemia and Agranulocytosis and Camitta criteria. At the time blood was sampled, none of the patients had received any therapy. In the study, sorted CD4+ and CD8+ blood T cells from patients with severe aplastic anemia and from healthy subjects underwent deep sequencing of TCR repertoires. Patients were enrolled under clinicaltrials.gov protocols 00001620, 01623167, 00001397, 00071045, 00081523 and 00961064 in the USA. Ficoll-Paque density gradient centrifugation was used to isolate peripheral blood mononuclear cells. Before DNA extraction, CD4+ and CD8+ T cells were sorted with FACS or magnetic beads.

The paper as a whole reports these results and caveats: Roughly 29 CD8+ CDR3 sequences were shared between patients and controls but appeared highly expressed in patients and within their immunodominant clones. CD8+ Simpson's diversity did not differ significantly between patients and healthy controls (P=0.060).

This TCR was recovered from a human donor with aplastic anemia. The sequenced sample consisted of sorted CD4+, CD8+, or CD8+CD57+ T cells (not recorded which) from PBMCs. Recombination joined TRBV12-3 or TRBV12-4 with TRBJ1-1, with a weak D call of TRBD1 (5 bases match). The sequenced DNA: TGTGCCAGCAGTTTCGGGGCCCCGAACACTGAAGCTTTCTTT. Its translation is CASSFGAPNTEAFF.